This T cell receptor (beta chain) came from a study of post-analysis software for immune sequencing data. With 0 bases removed from V and 2 bases from J, the gap between germline ends came to 10 bases. The germline V gene encodes CDR1 SGHVS and CDR2 FNYEAQ. The CDR3 is 15 residues long. About this clonotype itself: Its antigen is currently unknown.

Unique molecular identifiers tagged the TCR beta cDNA libraries. One entry per CDR3 protein, called by TCRdb with MiXCR from the PCR reads. Here the sample spans almost 700,000 distinct CDR3 sequences, about 60% being singletons. Whole-study results and caveats: The study found significantly lower normalized Chao1 diversity in multiple sclerosis patients than in controls. TRBV5-6, TRBV5-1 and TRBV20-1 were among roughly 5 TRBV segments more frequent in patients than controls.

The specimen was blood. J is TRBJ1-2 and V is TRBV7-6; D unclear. This TCR was sampled from a girl aged 2 to 9 with multiple sclerosis. The CDR3 nucleotides are TGTGCCAGCAGCTTAGCGACCGTGGGGAACTATGGCTACACCTTC. This encodes CASSLATVGNYGYTF.